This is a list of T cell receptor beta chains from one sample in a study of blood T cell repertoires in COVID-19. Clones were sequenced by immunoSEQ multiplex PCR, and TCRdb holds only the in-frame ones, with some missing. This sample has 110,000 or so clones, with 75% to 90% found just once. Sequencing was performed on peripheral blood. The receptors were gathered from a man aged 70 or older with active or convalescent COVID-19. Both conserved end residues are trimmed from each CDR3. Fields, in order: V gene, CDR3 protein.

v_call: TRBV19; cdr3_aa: ASGDRGSEQY
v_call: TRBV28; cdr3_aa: ASSYAPRPLH
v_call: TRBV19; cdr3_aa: ASSRQGMLEEKLF
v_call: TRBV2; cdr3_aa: ASSDGTSGMETQY
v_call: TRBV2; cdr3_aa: ASLGAKNEQF
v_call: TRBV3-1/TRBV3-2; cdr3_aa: ASSHNNEQF
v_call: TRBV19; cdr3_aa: ASTTGQGSAGELF
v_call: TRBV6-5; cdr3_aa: ASSYEELNTEAF
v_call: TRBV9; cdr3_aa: ASSTGHPAAAQY
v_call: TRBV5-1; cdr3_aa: ASCPGDSQETQY
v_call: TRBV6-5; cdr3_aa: ASRHLDRAEAF
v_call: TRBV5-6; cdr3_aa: ASSLADGATQY
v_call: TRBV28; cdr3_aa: ASRPGGRTEAF
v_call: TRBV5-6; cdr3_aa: ASSTGDYGYT
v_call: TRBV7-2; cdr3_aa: ASSRREDPPEAF
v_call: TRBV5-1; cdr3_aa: ASSPLGGDNYGYT
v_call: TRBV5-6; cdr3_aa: ASTRSTDTQY
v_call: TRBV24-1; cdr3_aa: ATSDDTAGAF
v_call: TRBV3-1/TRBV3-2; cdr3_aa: ASSYGTPGEQY
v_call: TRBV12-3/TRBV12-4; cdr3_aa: ASRRDRGPEAF
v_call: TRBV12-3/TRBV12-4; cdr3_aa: ASSYSHYEQY
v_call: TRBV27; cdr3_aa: ASSLGTGRAYEQY
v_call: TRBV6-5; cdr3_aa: ASRGLSGNTIY
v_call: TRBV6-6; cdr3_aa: ASSYSLGQGVNEQF
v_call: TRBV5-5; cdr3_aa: ASSFRDKNSNQPQH
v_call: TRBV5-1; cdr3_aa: ASSLASGGWNEQY
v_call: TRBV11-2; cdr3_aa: ASSLVTDNEQY
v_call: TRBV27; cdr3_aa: ASSLRGLSGNTIY
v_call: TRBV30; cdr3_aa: AWSADPTGTLH
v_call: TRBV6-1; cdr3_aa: ASSKGPSGRTDTQY
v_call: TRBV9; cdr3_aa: ASSDRQGTPQH
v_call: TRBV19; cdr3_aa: ASTSGQGPNTEAF
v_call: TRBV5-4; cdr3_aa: ASSLAIGQGAEQY
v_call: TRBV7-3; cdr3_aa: ASSLFGGLGTDTQY
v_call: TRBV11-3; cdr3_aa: ASSSRDRASYEQY
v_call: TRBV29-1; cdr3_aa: SGGGGGQNTEAF
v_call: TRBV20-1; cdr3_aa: SASLQGISDTQY
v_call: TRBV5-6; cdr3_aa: ASSLGDLAKNIQY